The entry that follows covers one T cell receptor (beta chain) sequence. The antigen is not known. Trimming took 10 bases from V and 7 from J, leaving 14 bases between them. The germline gives CDR1 ENHRY, CDR2 SYGVKD. The CDR3 consists of 12 residues. Healthy donors of bone marrow made up the group. The sample comes from a study of cytomegalovirus exposure and HLA in healthy donors. The study, taken as a whole, reports: Three CMV-associated chains proved CMV antigen-specific in vitro.

Researchers ran the PCR with 60 Vbeta and 13 Jbeta primers. The data were produced by immunoSEQ multiplex PCR, yet TCRdb's version contains in-frame clones alone and is incomplete. The sample includes about 94,000 clones, roughly three quarters seen only once; the top ten take roughly 1.3%. J is TRBJ2-1 and V is TRBV10-3; D might be TRBD1 or TRBD2, each matching 5 bases. This receptor was taken from a male donor in good health and CMV-seronegative. The material sequenced was PBMCs. CDR3 amino acids: CATRDGDNEQFF. The CDR3 nucleotides are TGTGCCACCAGGGACGGGGATAATGAGCAGTTCTTC.